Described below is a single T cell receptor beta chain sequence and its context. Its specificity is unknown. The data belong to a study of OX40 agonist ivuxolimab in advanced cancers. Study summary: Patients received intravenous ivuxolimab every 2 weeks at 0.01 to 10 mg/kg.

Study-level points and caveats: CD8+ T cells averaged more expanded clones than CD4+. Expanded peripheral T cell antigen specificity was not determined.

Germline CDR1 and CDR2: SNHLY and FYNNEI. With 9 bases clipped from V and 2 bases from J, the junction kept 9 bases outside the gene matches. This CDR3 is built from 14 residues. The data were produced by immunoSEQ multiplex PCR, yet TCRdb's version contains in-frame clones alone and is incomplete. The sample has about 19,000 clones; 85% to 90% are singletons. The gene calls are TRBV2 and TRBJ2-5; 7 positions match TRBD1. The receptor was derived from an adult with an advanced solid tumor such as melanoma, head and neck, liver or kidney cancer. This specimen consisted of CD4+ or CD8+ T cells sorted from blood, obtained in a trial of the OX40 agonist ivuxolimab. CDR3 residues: CARDRGQDQETQYF. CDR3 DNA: TGTGCCAGAGACAGAGGACAGGATCAAGAGACCCAGTACTTC.